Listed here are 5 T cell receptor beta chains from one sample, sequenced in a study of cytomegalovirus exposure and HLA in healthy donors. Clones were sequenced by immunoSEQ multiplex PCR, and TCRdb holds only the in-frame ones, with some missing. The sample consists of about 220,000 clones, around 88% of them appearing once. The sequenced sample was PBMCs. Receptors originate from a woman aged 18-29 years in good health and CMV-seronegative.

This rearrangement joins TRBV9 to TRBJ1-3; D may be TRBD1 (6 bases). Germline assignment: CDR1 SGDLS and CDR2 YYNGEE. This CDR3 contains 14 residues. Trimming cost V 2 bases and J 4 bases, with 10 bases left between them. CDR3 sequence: CASSVTTGGNTIYF. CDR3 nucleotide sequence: TGTGCCAGCAGCGTTACTACAGGGGGAAACACCATATATTTT.

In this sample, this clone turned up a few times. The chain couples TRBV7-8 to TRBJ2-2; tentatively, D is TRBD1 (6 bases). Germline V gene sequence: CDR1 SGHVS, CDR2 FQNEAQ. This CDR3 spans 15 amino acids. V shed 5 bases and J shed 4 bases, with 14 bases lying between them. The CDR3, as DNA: TGTGCCAGCAGCGCAGCCGGGACATCCACCGGGGAGCTGTTTTTT. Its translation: CASSAAGTSTGELFF. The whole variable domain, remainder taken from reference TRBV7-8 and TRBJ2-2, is GAGVSQSPRYKVAKRGQDVALRCDPISGHVSLFWYQQALGQGPEFLTYFQNEAQLDKSGLPSDRFFAERPEGSVSTLKIQRTQQEDSAVYLCASSAAGTSTGELFFGEGSRLTVL.

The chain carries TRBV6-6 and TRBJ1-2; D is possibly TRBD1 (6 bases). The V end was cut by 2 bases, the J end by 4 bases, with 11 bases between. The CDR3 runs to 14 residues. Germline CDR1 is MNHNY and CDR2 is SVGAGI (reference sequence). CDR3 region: CASSYPQGLYGYTF. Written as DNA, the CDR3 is TGTGCCAGCAGTTACCCACAGGGCCTCTATGGCTACACCTTC.

This CDR3 is CASSLLPGGLNANEQFF. CDR3 coding DNA: TGTGCCAGCAGCTTACTCCCGGGAGGGCTTAACGCCAATGAGCAGTTCTTC. The chain combines TRBV7-2 with TRBJ2-1, with TRBD2 identical over 8 bases. V trimming: 2 bases; J trimming: 6 bases; junction bases outside the gene matches: 12. This CDR3 contains 17 residues. Germline V CDR1 and CDR2: SGHTA, FQGNSA. Full variable domain (rest looked up from reference TRBV7-2 and TRBJ2-1): GAGVSQSPSNKVTEKGKDVELRCDPISGHTALYWYRQSLGQGLEFLIYFQGNSAPDKSGLPSDRFSAERTGGSVSTLTIQRTQQEDSAVYLCASSLLPGGLNANEQFFGPGTRLTVL.

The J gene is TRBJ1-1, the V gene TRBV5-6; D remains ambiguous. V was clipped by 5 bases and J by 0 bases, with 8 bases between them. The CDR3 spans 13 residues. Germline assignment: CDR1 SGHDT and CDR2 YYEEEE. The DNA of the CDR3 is TGTGCCAGCAGGCCGCGCCTGAACACTGAAGCTTTCTTT. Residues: CASRPRLNTEAFF.